These 21 T cell receptor beta chains were all obtained from the same sample, sequenced in a study of regulatory T cells in long-lasting Graves disease. Time point: newly diagnosed GD, antithyroid drugs for less than 3 months. PBMC-extracted RNA yielded the TCR library. Arm-PCR of CDR3 regions and iRepertoire HTBI primers were used to build TCR beta libraries. MiXCR, applied by TCRdb to the multiplex PCR reads, yields one record per CDR3 protein. The sample comprises about 460,000 distinct CDR3 sequences, approximately 15% of which are singletons, and approximately 15% rests with the top ten. Another study also made use of these data, one on T cells in Graves' hyperthyroidism and ophthalmopathy.

Material: peripheral blood mononuclear cells (PBMCs), obtained at new diagnosis, from a patient treated with antithyroid drugs. These receptors all stem from a woman in her forties or fifties with Graves disease.

V usage is TRBV15 and J usage is TRBJ2-7; 10 bases are a match to TRBD2. This CDR3 comprises 17 residues. The germline gives CDR1 LNHNV, CDR2 YYDKDF (reference sequence). After removal of 0 bases from V and 2 bases from J, the junction contained 7 bases not matched to a gene. The DNA of the CDR3 is TGTGCCACCAGCAGAGATTTCAGCGGGGGGGCCCCCTACGAGCAGTACTTC. This gives the protein CATSRDFSGGAPYEQYF.

The sample holds one count of this clonotype. A much larger clone lies a single base off, so this may be a read error. V is TRBV5-6 and J is TRBJ2-7, with D perhaps matching TRBD1 or TRBD2 (5 bases each). V dropped 6 bases and J dropped 3 bases, with 16 bases sitting between them. CDR3 length: 14 residues. The germline V gene has CDR1 SGHDT and CDR2 YYEEEE. The DNA for the CDR3 is TGTGCCAGCACCCGTTGGGACCGACACTACGAGCAGTACTTC. Translated, it gives CASTRWDRHYEQYF.

In this sample, this clonotype turned up many times. This chain uses TRBV7-9 with TRBJ2-3; D not certain. This CDR3 contains 13 residues. The germline gives CDR1 SEHNR, CDR2 FQNEAQ (reference sequence). The ends were cut back, 5 bases at V and 0 bases at J, with 6 bases in the middle. CDR3 DNA: TGTGCCAGCAGCCCGGTGAGCACAGATACGCAGTATTTT. This sequence encodes CASSPVSTDTQYF.

This chain links TRBV5-1 with TRBJ2-7; tentatively, D is TRBD1 (7 bases). V shed 4 bases and J shed 2 bases, with 16 bases lying between them. The CDR3 consists of 15 residues. CDR1 and CDR2 from the germline V gene are SGHRS and YFSETQ. The CDR3 region is CASSPGGQLTYEQYF. CDR3 nucleotide sequence: TGCGCCAGCAGCCCCGGGGGACAGCTTACCTACGAGCAGTACTTC.

This clonotype was recorded many times. V and J are TRBV4-1 and TRBJ2-1, with TRBD2 identical over 9 bases. The CDR3 runs to 17 residues. V lost 5 bases, J lost 0 bases, and 8 bases stayed unmatched. Germline V lookup: CDR1 MGHRA, CDR2 YSYEKL. The DNA for the CDR3 is TGCGCCAGCAGCTGGTACCAGCGGGAGGACTCCTACAATGAGCAGTTCTTC. Residues: CASSWYQREDSYNEQFF.

The rearrangement joins TRBV2 to TRBJ2-7, with TRBD2 identical over 10 bases. The CDR3 has 13 residues. CDR1 is SNHLY, CDR2 FYNNEI, per germline. Unmatched junction bases numbered 9, after V lost 4 bases and J lost 12 bases. In nucleotides, the CDR3 is TGTGCCAGCAGTGGTCTAGCGGGAGAAGGTCGGTACTTC. Protein product: CASSGLAGEGRYF.

This clonotype was detected a few times. J is TRBJ2-1 and V is TRBV27; a possible D gene is TRBD2 (6 bases). In germline, CDR1 is MNHEY, CDR2 SMNVEV (reference sequence). The V end lost 2 bases, the J end lost 6 bases, and 11 bases lay between the germline ends. The CDR3 runs 14 residues. For the CDR3, the DNA is TGTGCCAGCAGTTTAGGGATGACTAGCAATGAGCAGTTCTTC. This translates into CASSLGMTSNEQFF.

This chain uses TRBV7-2 with TRBJ1-3; a weak D match, TRBD1 (6 bases). The CDR3 is made up of 15 amino acids. Germline CDR1 reads SGHTA; CDR2 reads FQGNSA. V lost 7 bases and J lost 1, with 14 bases in between. The CDR3 DNA follows: TGTGCCAGCACCAACCAAGGGGGGTCTGGAAACACCATATATTTT. Translation gives CASTNQGGSGNTIYF.

This clonotype was counted only a few times. This rearrangement joins TRBV18 to TRBJ2-1; 8 bases fit TRBD2. Germline-derived CDR1 and CDR2 are KGHSH and LQKENI. The CDR3 totals 13 residues. The V and J ends lost 6 bases and 8 bases, in that order; junction bases with no gene match: 6. This CDR3 reads CASSERERDEQFF. The DNA of the CDR3 is TGTGCCAGCTCCGAGCGGGAGCGCGATGAGCAGTTCTTC.

The chain is built from TRBV6-1 and TRBJ2-3; D gene unclear. CDR3 length: 14 residues. CDR1 is MNHNS and CDR2 is SASEGT in the germline V gene. V was pared by 6 bases and J by 2 bases, with 12 bases between. CDR3 sequence: CASSHNGPTDTQYF. For the CDR3, the DNA is TGTGCCAGCAGCCACAACGGACCCACAGATACGCAGTATTTT.

This clonotype was detected many times. The chain links TRBV9 to TRBJ1-4; 9 bases line up with TRBD1. The CDR3 is made up of 17 amino acids. Germline values: CDR1 SGDLS, CDR2 YYNGEE. The V segment lost 3 bases and the J segment 8 bases; nucleotides outside the gene matches: 14. CDR3 sequence reads: CASSARSLQGASEKLFF. CDR3 nucleotides: TGTGCCAGCAGCGCCCGTAGTTTACAGGGGGCGTCCGAAAAACTGTTTTTT.

A few counts support this clonotype. The chain carries TRBV9 and TRBJ1-5, with D unresolved. The CDR3 spans 13 residues. Germline V gives CDR1 SGDLS, CDR2 YYNGEE. V lost 0 bases, J lost 5 bases, and 6 bases lay in between. CDR3 in amino acids: CASSVVRDQPQHF. CDR3 bases: TGTGCCAGCAGCGTAGTCAGAGATCAGCCCCAGCATTTT. Variable domain in full (rest from reference TRBV9 and TRBJ1-5): DSGVTQTPKHLITATGQRVTLRCSPRSGDLSVYWYQQSLDQGLQFLIQYYNGEERAKGNILERFSAQQFPDLHSELNLSSLELGDSALYFCASSVVRDQPQHFGDGTRLSIL.

This clonotype was observed at least ten times. The chain has TRBV5-1 and TRBJ1-5, with a tentative D call TRBD1 (5 bases). Germline CDR1 reads SGHRS; CDR2 reads YFSETQ. This CDR3 is 16 amino acids long. V was pared by 4 bases and J by 0 bases, with 14 bases between. The CDR3 loop reads CASSPGTADSNQPQHF. The CDR3 region has the DNA TGCGCCAGCAGCCCCGGGACTGCCGATAGCAATCAGCCCCAGCATTTT.

This clonotype showed up many times. This chain connects TRBV6-2 or TRBV6-3 to TRBJ1-1; D not resolved. The CDR3 totals 14 residues. Germline-derived CDR1 and CDR2 are MNHEY and SVGEGT. V dropped 8 bases and J dropped 0 bases, with 13 bases sitting between them. CDR3 DNA sequence: TGTGCCAGCCACCCTCGGAGGTTGAACACTGAAGCTTTCTTT. This gives the protein CASHPRRLNTEAFF.

The sample holds many counts of this clonotype. J is TRBJ1-2 and V is TRBV3-1; D not certain. Germline loops: CDR1 LGHDT, CDR2 YNNKEL (reference sequence). This CDR3 is built from 15 residues. V lost 0 bases, J lost 5 bases, and 13 bases lay in between. In DNA, the CDR3 is TGTGCCAGCAGCCAAGAAAACGGACGATTATATGGCTACACCTTC. It encodes CASSQENGRLYGYTF.

This clonotype was counted ten times or more. This chain connects TRBV7-9 to TRBJ2-7; tentatively, D is TRBD2 (5 bases). The CDR3 contains 15 residues. With 1 base removed from V and 1 base from J, the gap between germline ends came to 11 bases. Germline V CDR1 and CDR2: SEHNR, FQNEAQ (reference sequence). DNA for the CDR3: TGTGCCAGCAGCTTAGTAGGGCGGGCATCCTACGAGCAGTACTTC. This gives the protein CASSLVGRASYEQYF.

This clonotype was detected ten times or more. The chain combines TRBV12-3 or TRBV12-4 with TRBJ2-7, with D unclear. V dropped 6 bases and J dropped 5 bases, with 14 bases sitting between them. The CDR3 is 13 residues long. CDR3 protein: CASSLLGRDEQYF. In DNA form, the CDR3 reads TGTGCCAGCAGCTTGCTGGGCCGGGACGAGCAGTACTTC.

The rearrangement joins TRBV5-1 to TRBJ2-1; 9 bases align to TRBD1. CDR1 and CDR2 (germline): SGHRS, YFSETQ. The CDR3 contains 19 residues. Trimming at V came to 4 bases and at J to 0 bases, leaving 14 bases not matched to a gene. This CDR3 is CASSASGQGWLSSYNEQFF. In DNA, the CDR3 is TGCGCCAGCAGCGCATCGGGACAGGGTTGGTTATCCTCCTACAATGAGCAGTTCTTC. The full variable domain, completed using reference TRBV5-1 and TRBJ2-1, is KAGVTQTPRYLIKTRGQQVTLSCSPISGHRSVSWYQQTPGQGLQFLFEYFSETQRNKGNFPGRFSGRQFSNSRSEMNVSTLELGDSALYLCASSASGQGWLSSYNEQFFGPGTRLTVL.

This clonotype was seen only a few times. V and J are TRBV19 and TRBJ2-7, with D possibly being TRBD1 (6 bases). The V and J ends lost 7 bases and 4 bases respectively, with 20 bases between them. The germline CDR1 and CDR2 sequences are LNHDA and SQIVND (reference sequence). The CDR3 length is 15 residues. CDR3 nucleotide sequence: TGTGCCAGTACCTATACCTACCCAGGGGTGTACGAGCAGTACTTC. Protein product: CASTYTYPGVYEQYF.

The CDR3 is CASSYPMISQYF. CDR3 coding DNA: TGTGCCAGCAGTTACCCAATGATTTCCCAGTACTTC. The chain joins TRBV6-5 to TRBJ2-5, with D uncertain. Germline CDR1 reads MNHEY; CDR2 reads SVGAGI. This CDR3 contains 12 residues. The V and J ends lost 2 bases and 9 bases respectively, with 10 bases between them.

This clonotype was recorded many times. The V and J genes are TRBV11-2 and TRBJ2-1; 9 positions agree with TRBD2. Germline V gene sequence: CDR1 SGHAT, CDR2 FQNNGV. The V gene end was trimmed by 1 base and the J gene end by 6 bases; junction bases not matched to a gene: 4. This CDR3 contains 15 residues. CDR3 loop: CASSLVAGAGNEQFF. The CDR3 nucleotides are TGTGCCAGCAGCTTAGTAGCGGGAGCGGGCAATGAGCAGTTCTTC.